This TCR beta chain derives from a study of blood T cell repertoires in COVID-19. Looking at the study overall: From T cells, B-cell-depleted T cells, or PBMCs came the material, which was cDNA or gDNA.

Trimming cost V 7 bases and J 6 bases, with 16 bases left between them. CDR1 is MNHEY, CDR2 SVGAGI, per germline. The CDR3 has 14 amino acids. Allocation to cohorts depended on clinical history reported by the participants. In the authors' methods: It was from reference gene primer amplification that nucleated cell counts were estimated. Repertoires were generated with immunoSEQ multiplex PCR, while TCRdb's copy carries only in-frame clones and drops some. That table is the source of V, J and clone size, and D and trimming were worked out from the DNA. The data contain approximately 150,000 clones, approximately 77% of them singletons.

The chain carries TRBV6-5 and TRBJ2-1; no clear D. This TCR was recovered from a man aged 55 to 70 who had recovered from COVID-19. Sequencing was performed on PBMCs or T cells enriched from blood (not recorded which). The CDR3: CASKVELPSNEQFF. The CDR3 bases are TGTGCCAGCAAGGTGGAGCTGCCTAGCAATGAGCAGTTCTTC.